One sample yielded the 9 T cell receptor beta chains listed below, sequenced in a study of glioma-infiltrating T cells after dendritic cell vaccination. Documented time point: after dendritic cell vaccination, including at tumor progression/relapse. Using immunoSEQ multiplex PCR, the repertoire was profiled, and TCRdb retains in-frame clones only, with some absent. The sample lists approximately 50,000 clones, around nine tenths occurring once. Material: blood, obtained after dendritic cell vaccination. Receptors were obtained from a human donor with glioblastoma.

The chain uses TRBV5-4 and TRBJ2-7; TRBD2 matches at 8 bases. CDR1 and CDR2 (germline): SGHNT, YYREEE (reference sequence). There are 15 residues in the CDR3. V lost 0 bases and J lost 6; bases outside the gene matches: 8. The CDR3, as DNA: TGTGCCAGCAGCTTGGGGTCGGGAGGGCCAGGCGAGCAGTACTTC. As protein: CASSLGSGGPGEQYF. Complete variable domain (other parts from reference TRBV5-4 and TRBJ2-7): ETGVTQSPTHLIKTRGQQVTLRCSSQSGHNTVSWYQQALGQGPQFIFQYYREEENGRGNFPPRFSGLQFPNYSSELNVNALELDDSALYLCASSLGSGGPGEQYFGPGTRLTVT.

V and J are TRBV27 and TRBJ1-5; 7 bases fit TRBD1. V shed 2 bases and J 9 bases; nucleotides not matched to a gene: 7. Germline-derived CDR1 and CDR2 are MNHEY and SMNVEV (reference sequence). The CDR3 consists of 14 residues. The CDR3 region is CASSLTFAGGPQHF. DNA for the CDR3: TGTGCCAGCAGTTTAACATTTGCAGGGGGGCCCCAGCATTTT.

The CDR3 loop reads CASSSTQGWNQPQHF. Here the CDR3 DNA reads TGTGCCAGCAGCTCCACTCAGGGGTGGAATCAGCCCCAGCATTTT. The rearrangement links TRBV11-3 to TRBJ1-5; a weak D match, TRBD1 (6 bases). The V gene's germline CDR1 is SGHNT and CDR2 YENEEA. The CDR3 spans 15 residues. Trimming removed 4 bases at V and 4 bases at J, with 14 bases between.

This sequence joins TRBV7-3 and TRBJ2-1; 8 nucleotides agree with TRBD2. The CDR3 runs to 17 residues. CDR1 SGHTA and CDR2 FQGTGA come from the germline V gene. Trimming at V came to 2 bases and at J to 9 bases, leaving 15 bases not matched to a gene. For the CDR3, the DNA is TGTGCCAGCAGCTTAGGGGCCGGTGGGCTAGCGGGCGGTGAGCAGTTCTTC. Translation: CASSLGAGGLAGGEQFF.

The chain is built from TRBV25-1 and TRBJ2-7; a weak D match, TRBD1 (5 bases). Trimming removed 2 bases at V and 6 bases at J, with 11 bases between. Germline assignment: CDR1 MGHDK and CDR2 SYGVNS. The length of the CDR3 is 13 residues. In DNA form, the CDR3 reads TGTGCCAGCAGTGAAGGTCAGGGAACCGAGCAGTACTTC. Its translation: CASSEGQGTEQYF.

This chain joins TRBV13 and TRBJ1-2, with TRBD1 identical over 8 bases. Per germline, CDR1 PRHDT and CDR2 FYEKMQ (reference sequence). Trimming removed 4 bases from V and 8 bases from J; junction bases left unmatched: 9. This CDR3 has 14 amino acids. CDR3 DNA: TGTGCCAGCAGCTCCGCCTTACAGGGGGGGGGCTACACCTTC. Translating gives CASSSALQGGGYTF.

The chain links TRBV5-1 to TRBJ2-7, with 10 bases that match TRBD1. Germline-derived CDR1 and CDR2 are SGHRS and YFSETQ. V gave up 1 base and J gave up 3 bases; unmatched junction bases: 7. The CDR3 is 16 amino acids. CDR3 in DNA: TGCGCCAGCAGCTTGACAATGGGACAGGGGAACTACGAGCAGTACTTC. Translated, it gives CASSLTMGQGNYEQYF.

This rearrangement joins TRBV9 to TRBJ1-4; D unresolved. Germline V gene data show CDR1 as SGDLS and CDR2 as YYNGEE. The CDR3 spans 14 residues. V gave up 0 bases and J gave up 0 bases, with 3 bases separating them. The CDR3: CASSVDSTNEKLFF. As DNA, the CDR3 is TGTGCCAGCAGCGTAGACTCAACTAATGAAAAACTGTTTTTT.

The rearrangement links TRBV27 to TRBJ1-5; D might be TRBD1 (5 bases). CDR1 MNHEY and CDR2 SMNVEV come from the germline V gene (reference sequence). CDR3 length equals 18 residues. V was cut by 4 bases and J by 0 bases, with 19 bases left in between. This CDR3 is CASSSRRAGPNSNQPQHF. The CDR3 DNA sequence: TGTGCCAGCAGTTCCCGGAGGGCAGGGCCTAATAGCAATCAGCCCCAGCATTTT.